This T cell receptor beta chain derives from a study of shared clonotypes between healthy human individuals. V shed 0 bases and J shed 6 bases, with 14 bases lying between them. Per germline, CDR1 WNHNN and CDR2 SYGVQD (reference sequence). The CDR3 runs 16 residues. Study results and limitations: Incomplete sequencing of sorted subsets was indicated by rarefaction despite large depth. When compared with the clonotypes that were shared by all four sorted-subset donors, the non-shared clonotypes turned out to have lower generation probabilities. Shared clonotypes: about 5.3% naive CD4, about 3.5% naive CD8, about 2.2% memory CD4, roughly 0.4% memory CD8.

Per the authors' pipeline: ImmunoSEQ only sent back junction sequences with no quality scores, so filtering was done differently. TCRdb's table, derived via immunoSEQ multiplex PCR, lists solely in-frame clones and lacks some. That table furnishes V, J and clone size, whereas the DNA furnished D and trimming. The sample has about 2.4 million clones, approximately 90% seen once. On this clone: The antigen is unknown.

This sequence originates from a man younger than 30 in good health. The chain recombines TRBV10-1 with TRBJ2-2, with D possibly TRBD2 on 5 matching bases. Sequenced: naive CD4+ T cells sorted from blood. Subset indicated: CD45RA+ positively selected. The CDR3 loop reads CASSESGSAGAGELFF. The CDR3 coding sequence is TGCGCCAGCAGTGAGTCAGGCAGTGCGGGCGCCGGGGAGCTGTTTTTT.